This note documents a single T cell receptor beta chain sequence. No antigen is known for it. This specimen comes from a study of T cell responses to AZD1222 COVID-19 vaccine. Study-wide results and limits: Two AZD1222 doses significantly raised spike-specific TCR breadth and depth over controls. Baseline serostatus was positive in only a handful of AZD1222 recipients.

Profiled with immunoSEQ multiplex PCR; TCRdb holds only in-frame clones, not every one. The sample lists about 150,000 clones, 92% occurring once. Germline loops: CDR1 SGDLS, CDR2 YYNGEE. V was pared by 0 bases and J by 2 bases, with 6 bases between. This CDR3 is 14 amino acids long. The chain combines TRBV9 with TRBJ1-3; D is ambiguous. The sequencing here drew on peripheral blood, taken on day 0 of AZD1222 vaccination. This receptor was obtained from an adult in good health. CDR3 in amino acids: CASSVADAGNTIYF. The CDR3 region has the DNA TGTGCCAGCAGCGTAGCTGATGCTGGAAACACCATATATTTT. Complete variable domain (other parts from reference TRBV9 and TRBJ1-3): DSGVTQTPKHLITATGQRVTLRCSPRSGDLSVYWYQQSLDQGLQFLIQYYNGEERAKGNILERFSAQQFPDLHSELNLSSLELGDSALYFCASSVADAGNTIYFGEGSWLTVV.